Sequencing of this TCR beta chain was carried out in a study of shared clonotypes between healthy human individuals (dated by TCRdb to 2020 to 2021). For the wider study: Three men and a couple of women, aged 18 to 49 years, made up the cohort. Per donor, three plates each were used for CD4 naive and CD4 memory, two for CD8 naive, and one for CD8 memory. The study deeply sequenced blood TCR repertoires of five healthy adults to estimate repertoire size and the extent of clonotype sharing between individuals. Different laboratories and diverse techniques were used to prepare libraries and sequence TCR repertoires, to increase sequencing depth and limit assay-specific biases. Each donor's leukapheresis produced roughly between roughly 0.85 and 9.5 billion PBMCs. Here is what the overall study found, with its caveats: Naive subsets generally had larger estimated clonotype richness than memory subsets. Based on pairwise subsampling, the degree of clonotype sharing among donors was expected to be affected by sequencing depth. Incomplete sequencing was indicated by rarefaction of sorted-subset datasets, despite the large sequencing depth. The small number of donors limited the genetic and exposure-history diversity represented. About 5% of naive CD4, 3.5% of naive CD8, around 2.3% of memory CD4, and around 0.42% of memory CD8 clonotypes were shared across four donors. Compared with non-shared clonotypes, clonotypes shared by all four sorted-subset donors had higher generation probabilities. Only blood was sampled, and tissue TCR repertoires likely differ from those in blood.

The donors were healthy, HIV-negative adults who had no recently reported acute infections or vaccinations. All donors were Caucasian adults living in Nashville, Tennessee, USA. Magnetic negative selection was used to enrich CD4+ T cells, after which naive cells were positively selected on CD45RA and the negative fraction became the memory subset. Blood was collected by leukapheresis, and PBMCs were isolated by Ficoll-Histopaque density gradient centrifugation and then cryopreserved in liquid nitrogen vapor phase. Analytical flow cytometry was used to check the purity and quantity of every magnetically sorted T cell population. Genomic DNA was isolated from every sorted fraction and measured by UV absorbance on a Nanodrop 2000c. Trimming takes 4 bases from V and 5 bases from J, and the germline ends sit 19 bases apart. There are 16 amino acids in the CDR3, from cysteine to phenylalanine inclusive. Solely the CDR3 DNA is kept, with 48 bases framed from the first base. The germline V gene provides CDR1 SGHRS and CDR2 YFSETQ.

As for this clone: What antigen it recognizes has not been identified. The input lacks base qualities; no much larger clone sits a single base away.

Using the deep immunoSEQ assay, multiplex PCR amplified TCR CDR3 regions from genomic DNA. For each cell subset, the extracted genomic DNA was distributed evenly across all wells of several immunoSEQ 96-well plates, and each plate served as one replicate. For sorted subsets, around 200 ng genomic DNA, equal to tens of thousands of T cell genomes, was loaded into each replicate PCR. Purified libraries were measured with a Qubit 3.0 fluorometer, size-checked on a Bioanalyzer 2100, and measured again with the KAPA Library Quantification kit. Every immunoSEQ 96-well plate was sequenced on a separate single-read 150-cycle Illumina NextSeq 550 flow cell. As for the authors' bioinformatics: The immunoSEQ output contained only junctional sequences without quality scores, so filtering could not match that applied to full-length reads. Sequences were annotated with PyIR, a Python wrapper for IgBLAST v1.9, and V/J genes and CDR3 were assigned using IMGT germline references. Reads were filtered out if the reads had weak V/J assignments (E-value above 1e-6), no CDR3, stop codons, out-of-frame junctions, or ambiguous translated residues. A V3J clonotype was defined by an identical inferred V gene, J gene, and CDR3 amino acid sequence. Percentage overlap between repertoires was computed as shared unique clonotypes divided by the size of the smaller repertoire. Repertoire richness was assessed with RTK rarefaction, the Chao1 estimator, and Recon v2.1 estimates of unobserved clonotypes. For all TCRbeta clonotypes obtained by the gDNA method from a few donors, generation probabilities were computed with OLGA. In its TCRdb copy, this immuneACCESS table keeps in-frame sequences only and misses some clones. Where compared with another copy, unresolved V genes explain less than half of these, and the others have no known cause. D and trimming were read from the DNA, whereas the V and J calls and clone size are those reported in that table. This sample holds 2 million to 2.5 million clones; approximately 96% were observed only once. The ten largest account for over 0.1% of the sample.

This chain joins TRBV5-1 to TRBJ2-1, with a tentative D gene TRBD2 over 7 matching bases. This TCR came from a young man in good health. Sequencing was done on a sample of naive CD4+ T cells sorted from blood. What this sample's cell subset or site label stands for: CD45RA+ positively selected. The DNA sequence is TGCGCCAGCAGCCCCCCGGGGGGCCTTGGAAACAATGAGCAGTTCTTC. Translated, it reads CASSPPGGLGNNEQFF.